These 32 T cell receptor beta chains were sequenced from one sample in a study of cytomegalovirus exposure and HLA in healthy donors. The PCR used 60 Vbeta and 13 Jbeta primers. TCRdb's table, derived via immunoSEQ multiplex PCR, lists solely in-frame clones and lacks some. The sample carries over 150,000 clones, approximately 76% recorded once. Sequencing was carried out using PBMCs. These receptors were obtained from a woman aged 18-30 years in good health and CMV-seropositive.

This clone was found once. The chain has TRBV6-1 and TRBJ1-1; 8 positions match TRBD1. The CDR3 contains 15 residues. Germline trimming cut 6 bases from V and 4 bases from J; bases unmatched to any gene: 10. In germline, CDR1 is MNHNS, CDR2 SASEGT. Written as DNA, the CDR3 is TGTGCCAGCAGGGTTTACCAGGGGGCGGGCACTGAAGCTTTCTTT. This encodes CASRVYQGAGTEAFF.

The J gene is TRBJ2-3, the V gene TRBV9; weak D call: TRBD2 (7 bases). Trimming stripped 4 bases from V and 5 bases from J, with 20 bases between. Germline lookup yields CDR1 SGDLS and CDR2 YYNGEE. The CDR3 sequence is 16 residues long. This chain's CDR3 is CASSPEGGAKRDTQYF. The CDR3 region has the DNA TGTGCCAGCAGCCCCGAGGGGGGGGCCAAAAGAGATACGCAGTATTTT.

The sample holds one count of this clone. This sequence joins TRBV15 and TRBJ1-2; D is unclear. The germline CDR1 and CDR2 sequences are LNHNV and YYDKDF (reference sequence). This CDR3 has 15 residues. V shed 0 bases and J shed 5 bases, with 13 bases lying between them. CDR3 loop: CATSRDSGSLYGYTF. The CDR3 DNA reads TGTGCCACCAGCAGAGATTCGGGTTCTCTTTATGGCTACACCTTC.

The genes are TRBV7-9 and TRBJ2-7; 12 bases map to TRBD1. Looked up from germline, CDR1 is SEHNR and CDR2 is FQNEAQ (reference sequence). Trimming took 4 bases from V and 1 from J; bases not matched to a gene: 8. This CDR3 is 17 amino acids long. The CDR3: CASSWGTGGRRSYEQYF. The CDR3 DNA reads TGTGCCAGCAGCTGGGGGACAGGGGGCAGAAGGTCCTACGAGCAGTACTTC.

This clone has more than one count but fewer than ten. This rearrangement joins TRBV7-8 to TRBJ1-4; no reliable D call. From germline, CDR1 is SGHVS and CDR2 FQNEAQ. The CDR3 spans 15 residues. The V end lost 1 base, the J end lost 4 bases, and 10 bases lay between the germline ends. CDR3 in DNA: TGTGCCAGCAGCTTAGGTTCGAGAGTTAATGAAAAACTGTTTTTT. Its protein product is CASSLGSRVNEKLFF.

The V and J genes are TRBV6-4 and TRBJ1-3, with 7 bases fitting TRBD1. V lost 7 bases to trimming and J lost 5 bases; unmatched junction nucleotides: 14. There are 16 residues in the CDR3. Germline CDR1 is MRHNA and CDR2 is SNTAGT. The CDR3 loop reads CASNGGGQVMRNTIYF. The CDR3 DNA is TGTGCCAGCAATGGAGGAGGACAGGTCATGAGAAACACCATATATTTT.

The rearrangement joins TRBV10-1 to TRBJ2-6; D call uncertain. V dropped 6 bases and J dropped 13 bases, with 7 bases sitting between them. The germline V gene encodes CDR1 WNHNN and CDR2 SYGVQD (reference sequence). This CDR3 spans 10 amino acids. The DNA for the CDR3 is TGCGCCAGCAGACAGATAGTCCTGACTTTC. Its protein is CASRQIVLTF.

As for this clone: This same CDR3 is encoded by further DNA sequences in the sample. The chain links TRBV6-5 to TRBJ1-5, with 11 bases aligning to TRBD1. The CDR3 sequence is 15 residues long. Germline V gives CDR1 MNHEY, CDR2 SVGAGI. The junction had 9 bases not matched to a gene; V was cut back by 4 bases and J by 10 bases. In nucleotides, the CDR3 is TGTGCCAGCAGTTCCGGGACAGGGGGGCTCCAACCCCAGCATTTT. Encoded protein: CASSSGTGGLQPQHF.

As to this clone: The junction departs from germline at one end; a sequencing error may be responsible. J is TRBJ2-1 and V is TRBV7-9; 12 bases align to TRBD2. The germline CDR1 and CDR2 sequences are SEHNR and FQNEAQ (reference sequence). CDR3 size: 16 residues. This chain's CDR3 is CSSSPKLAGGGNEQFF. DNA for the CDR3: TGTTCCAGCAGCCCAAAGCTAGCGGGGGGGGGAAATGAGCAGTTCTTC.

The chain has TRBV5-4 and TRBJ1-1, with D possibly being TRBD1 (5 bases). Trimming took 0 bases from V and 8 from J, leaving 20 bases between them. The CDR3 is made up of 16 amino acids. Per germline, CDR1 SGHNT and CDR2 YYREEE (reference sequence). The CDR3 is CASSLATSGFKGEAFF. In DNA, the CDR3 is TGTGCCAGCAGCTTGGCAACGTCAGGGTTTAAAGGGGAAGCTTTCTTT.

The chain has TRBV30 and TRBJ2-3; no reliable D call. Looked up from germline, CDR1 is GTSNPN and CDR2 is SVGIG (reference sequence). Trimming removed 8 bases from V and 4 bases from J, with 16 bases in between. There are 13 residues in the CDR3. The DNA of the CDR3 is TGTGCCGCCTCTGCGCCATCCGCAGATACGCAGTATTTT. This gives the protein CAASAPSADTQYF.

This clone has a handful of counts. The CDR3 spells CASSLLTRSGTGDTQYF. The CDR3, as DNA: TGTGCCAGCAGCCTACTCACCCGTTCGGGGACTGGAGATACGCAGTATTTT. The chain recombines TRBV7-6 with TRBJ2-3, with D maybe TRBD2 (6 bases). Germline V gene sequence: CDR1 SGHVS, CDR2 FNYEAQ. Trimming stripped 5 bases from V and 5 bases from J, with 23 bases between. The CDR3 extends over 17 amino acids.

V gene TRBV2 combines with J gene TRBJ1-5; D is perhaps TRBD1 (5 bases). Germline-derived CDR1 and CDR2 are SNHLY and FYNNEI. Trimming took off 3 bases at V and 3 bases at J, with 12 bases between the two ends. CDR3 length: 15 residues. The CDR3 sequence: CASSDARAPNQPQHF. The CDR3 bases are TGTGCCAGCAGTGATGCCAGGGCTCCCAATCAGCCCCAGCATTTT. The whole variable domain, remainder taken from reference TRBV2 and TRBJ1-5, is EPEVTQTPSHQVTQMGQEVILRCVPISNHLYFYWYRQILGQKVEFLVSFYNNEISEKSEIFDDQFSVERPDGSNFTLKIRSTKLEDSAMYFCASSDARAPNQPQHFGDGTRLSIL.

This clone was detected once. The chain employs TRBV5-1 and TRBJ2-6, with D tentatively TRBD2 (5 bases). V gave up 0 bases and J gave up 1 base, with 5 bases separating them. Per germline, CDR1 SGHRS and CDR2 YFSETQ. This CDR3 has 15 amino acids. CDR3 DNA: TGCGCCAGCAGCTTGGGAGGGTCTGGGGCCAACGTCCTGACTTTC. It specifies CASSLGGSGANVLTF.

This clone was picked up a small number of times. V usage is TRBV2 and J usage is TRBJ1-2; D is possibly TRBD1 (6 bases). The CDR3 totals 13 residues. From germline, CDR1 is SNHLY and CDR2 FYNNEI. Trimming took off 7 bases at V and 4 bases at J, with 13 bases between the two ends. For the CDR3, the DNA is TGTGCCAGCACCATGGACAGCCGCTATGGCTACACCTTC. This codes for CASTMDSRYGYTF. The full variable domain, completed using reference TRBV2 and TRBJ1-2, is EPEVTQTPSHQVTQMGQEVILRCVPISNHLYFYWYRQILGQKVEFLVSFYNNEISEKSEIFDDQFSVERPDGSNFTLKIRSTKLEDSAMYFCASTMDSRYGYTFGSGTRLTVV.

This clone was seen a few times. This chain joins TRBV21-1 and TRBJ1-1. TRBV21-1 is a listed pseudogene. The CDR3 spans 15 residues. CDR3 sequence: CASSKRPGENTEAFF. CDR3 bases: TGTGCCAGCAGCAAACGTCCGGGGGAGAACACTGAAGCTTTCTTT.

This sequence joins TRBV6-1 and TRBJ2-5; 10 positions match TRBD1. Per germline, CDR1 MNHNS and CDR2 SASEGT. The length of the CDR3 is 16 residues. V lost 4 bases to trimming and J lost 5 bases; unmatched junction nucleotides: 10. DNA for the CDR3: TGTGCCAGCAGTGTAGGGACAGGGGCCGGGGGGGAGACCCAGTACTTC. It encodes CASSVGTGAGGETQYF.

Only one count was recorded for this clone. The chain links TRBV5-5 to TRBJ1-4, with unresolved D. The germline CDR1 and CDR2 sequences are SGHKS and YYEKEE (reference sequence). The V end lost 4 bases, the J end lost 3 bases, and 10 bases lay between the germline ends. CDR3 size: 14 residues. This CDR3 is CASSPDLPNEKLFF. The CDR3 nucleotides read TGTGCCAGCAGCCCGGACTTGCCTAATGAAAAACTGTTTTTT. The complete variable domain, with remaining parts taken from reference TRBV5-5 and TRBJ1-4, reads DAGVTQSPTHLIKTRGQQVTLRCSPISGHKSVSWYQQVLGQGPQFIFQYYEKEERGRGNFPDRFSARQFPNYSSELNVNALLLGDSALYLCASSPDLPNEKLFFGSGTQLSVL.

The chain carries TRBV28 and TRBJ1-1; 8 positions match TRBD1. The CDR3 extends over 18 amino acids. Germline CDR1 MDHEN, CDR2 SYDVKM. V was pared by 7 bases and J by 0 bases, with 16 bases of the junction left unmatched. CDR3 loop: CASTGYPAGGAMNTEAFF. In DNA, the CDR3 is TGTGCCAGCACCGGTTACCCGGCAGGGGGCGCCATGAACACTGAAGCTTTCTTT.

This sequence joins TRBV7-2 and TRBJ1-6; TRBD1 is a possible D gene (5 bases). Trimming took off 5 bases at V and 7 bases at J, with 9 bases between the two ends. This CDR3 has 13 residues. Germline CDR1 SGHTA, CDR2 FQGNSA. The CDR3 reads CASSNRQNSPLHF. The CDR3 DNA is TGTGCCAGCAGCAACCGACAGAATTCACCCCTCCACTTT.

This clone came up once. V is TRBV4-3 and J is TRBJ2-1, with D maybe TRBD1 (6 bases). Trimming cost V 2 bases and J 2 bases, with 19 bases left between them. The V gene's germline CDR1 is LGHNA and CDR2 YSLEER. CDR3 size: 18 residues. The CDR3 reads CASSQLGAMAGAYNEQFF. As DNA, the CDR3 is TGCGCCAGCAGCCAACTAGGGGCTATGGCAGGGGCCTACAATGAGCAGTTCTTC.

The J gene is TRBJ2-7, the V gene TRBV4-3, with TRBD1 identical over 8 bases. CDR3 size: 14 residues. Germline V gene data show CDR1 as LGHNA and CDR2 as YSLEER. V was pared by 0 bases and J by 4 bases, with 2 bases of the junction left unmatched. The CDR3 bases are TGCGCCAGCAGCCAAGACAGGGGGCTTTACGAGCAGTACTTC. Encoded protein: CASSQDRGLYEQYF.

This chain uses TRBV5-1 with TRBJ2-3; D not resolved. From germline, CDR1 is SGHRS and CDR2 YFSETQ. Trimming pared 0 bases from V and 0 bases from J, leaving 11 bases between. This CDR3 contains 16 residues. DNA of the CDR3: TGCGCCAGCAGCTTGGAATTAATTTCTAGCACAGATACGCAGTATTTT. Translating it yields CASSLELISSTDTQYF. Based on the CDR3 plus reference TRBV5-1 and TRBJ2-3, the full variable domain is KAGVTQTPRYLIKTRGQQVTLSCSPISGHRSVSWYQQTPGQGLQFLFEYFSETQRNKGNFPGRFSGRQFSNSRSEMNVSTLELGDSALYLCASSLELISSTDTQYFGPGTRLTVL.

The rearrangement uses TRBV6-4 and TRBJ2-3; 12 bases match TRBD2. V gave up 4 bases and J gave up 4 bases; unmatched junction bases: 3. From germline, CDR1 is MRHNA and CDR2 SNTAGT. The CDR3 has 15 amino acids. The CDR3 sequence: CASSALAGGPDTQYF. The CDR3 region has the DNA TGTGCCAGCAGTGCCCTAGCGGGGGGGCCAGATACGCAGTATTTT.

The sample holds a few counts of this clone. The chain uses TRBV6-1 and TRBJ2-1, with 8 nucleotides matching TRBD2. The junction had 7 bases not matched to a gene; V was cut back by 5 bases and J by 7 bases. This CDR3 comprises 14 residues. Germline CDR1 and CDR2: MNHNS and SASEGT. CDR3 loop: CASSSGLAMNEQFF. CDR3 nucleotide sequence: TGTGCCAGCAGTAGTGGACTAGCTATGAATGAGCAGTTCTTC.

The chain links TRBV27 to TRBJ2-5; 8 nucleotides match TRBD2. With the DNA end fitting TRBJ2-7 better, the J assignment may be wrong. The germline CDR1 and CDR2 sequences are MNHEY and SMNVEV (reference sequence). CDR3 size: 14 residues. CDR3 DNA: TGTGCCAGCAGTTTATCCAGCGGGGGCTACGAGCAGTACTTC. Translating gives CASSLSSGGYEQYF.

J is TRBJ1-6 and V is TRBV30; D gene unclear. CDR1 is GTSNPN and CDR2 is SVGIG in the germline V gene (reference sequence). This CDR3 is built from 14 residues. Trimming removed 0 bases at V and 9 bases at J, with 12 bases between. The CDR3 bases are TGTGCCTGGAGTGTACCGCAGGAAATTTCACCCCTCCACTTT. Encoded protein: CAWSVPQEISPLHF.

The V call is TRBV7-2, the J call TRBJ1-1; D gene ambiguous. Trimming left V 0 bases short and J 4 bases short, with 12 bases between. CDR1 is SGHTA and CDR2 is FQGNSA in the germline V gene. This CDR3 comprises 15 residues. In nucleotides, the CDR3 is TGTGCCAGCAGCTTAGCGAGTTATGAGGGCACTGAAGCTTTCTTT. Protein: CASSLASYEGTEAFF.

The gene calls are TRBV11-2 and TRBJ2-5, with 16 bases identical to TRBD2. CDR3 length: 18 amino acids. The V gene end was trimmed by 2 bases and the J gene end by 1 base; junction bases not matched to a gene: 4. Germline V gene lookup returns CDR1 SGHAT and CDR2 FQNNGV. The CDR3 loop reads CASSLWGLAGGSQETQYF. In nucleotides, the CDR3 is TGTGCCAGCAGCTTATGGGGACTAGCGGGGGGGTCCCAAGAGACCCAGTACTTC.

The chain couples TRBV9 to TRBJ2-5, with D perhaps TRBD1 (7 bases). In germline, CDR1 is SGDLS, CDR2 YYNGEE. The ends were cut back, 5 bases at V and 4 bases at J, with 18 bases in the middle. The CDR3 length is 15 residues. The CDR3 sequence: CASSSRRGQGETQYF. DNA of the CDR3: TGTGCCAGCAGTAGTAGGAGGGGGCAGGGAGAGACCCAGTACTTC.

The chain is built from TRBV19 and TRBJ2-7; 7 nucleotides align to TRBD2. Trimming removed 8 bases from V and 3 bases from J; junction bases left unmatched: 10. Germline loops: CDR1 LNHDA, CDR2 SQIVND (reference sequence). The CDR3 has 14 amino acids. The CDR3 nucleotides are TGTGCCAGTGGCCCGACGGCGGGGGACTACGAGCAGTACTTC. Protein sequence: CASGPTAGDYEQYF.

The rearrangement joins TRBV11-2 to TRBJ1-6; perhaps TRBD1 as D (5 bases). The CDR3 runs 16 residues. V was clipped by 1 base and J by 7 bases, with 14 bases between them. Germline CDR1 reads SGHAT; CDR2 reads FQNNGV. Written as DNA, the CDR3 is TGTGCCAGCAGCTTAGGTGGGGGGTCTCCCAATTCACCCCTCCACTTT. Its translation is CASSLGGGSPNSPLHF.